Following are 32 T cell receptor beta chains from one sample sequenced in a study of cytomegalovirus exposure and HLA in healthy donors. Researchers ran the PCR with 60 Vbeta and 13 Jbeta primers. The method was immunoSEQ multiplex PCR; TCRdb's version includes in-frame clones alone and lacks a portion of them. Here the sample spans about 150,000 clones, 79% being singletons. The sample taken for sequencing was PBMCs. The receptors derive from a man aged 50 to 60 in good health and CMV-seropositive.

The V call is TRBV11-2, the J call TRBJ2-3, with a weak D call TRBD2 (6 bases). The germline V gene has CDR1 SGHAT and CDR2 FQNNGV. The CDR3 is 18 residues long. Trimming took 1 base from V and 3 from J, leaving 20 bases between them. The CDR3 reads CASSLVAGWGEMTDTQYF. CDR3 nucleotides: TGTGCCAGCAGCTTAGTCGCCGGGTGGGGGGAAATGACAGATACGCAGTATTTT.

The chain carries TRBV19 and TRBJ1-2, with 9 positions matching TRBD1. Germline CDR1 LNHDA, CDR2 SQIVND (reference sequence). V trimming: 3 bases; J trimming: 8 bases; junction bases outside the gene matches: 4. This CDR3 spans 13 amino acids. DNA of the CDR3: TGTGCCAGTAGTATGGGACAGGGAGAGGGCTACACCTTC. It is translated as CASSMGQGEGYTF.

This sequence joins TRBV7-8 and TRBJ2-7; a possible D gene is TRBD1 (5 bases). This CDR3 is 17 amino acids long. V gave up 0 bases and J gave up 2 bases, with 17 bases separating them. Looked up from germline, CDR1 is SGHVS and CDR2 is FQNEAQ. The CDR3 DNA reads TGTGCCAGCAGCTTAGCGCCGAGAACCGACAGAACCTACGAGCAGTACTTC. This gives the protein CASSLAPRTDRTYEQYF.

Concerning this clone itself: The junction departs from germline at one end; a sequencing error may be responsible. J is TRBJ1-1 and V is TRBV7-9, with D possibly being TRBD1 (6 bases). The CDR3 runs to 15 residues. CDR1 is SEHNR, CDR2 FQNEAQ, per germline (reference sequence). DNA of the CDR3: TGTTCCAGCAGCTCTTGGGCCAGGGGGAACACTGAAGCTTTCTTT. This gives the protein CSSSSWARGNTEAFF.

The chain links TRBV6-4 to TRBJ2-1; D unresolved. CDR1 is MRHNA and CDR2 is SNTAGT in the germline V gene. The V and J ends lost 3 bases and 4 bases respectively, with 7 bases between them. The CDR3 is 13 amino acids. CDR3 region: CASSESEYNEQFF. The CDR3 DNA is TGTGCCAGCAGTGAAAGCGAGTACAATGAGCAGTTCTTC.

The CDR3 sequence: CSVSGAYEQYF. The CDR3 nucleotides read TGCAGCGTTTCGGGGGCCTACGAGCAGTACTTC. The chain employs TRBV29-1 and TRBJ2-7; D is perhaps TRBD2 (6 bases). From germline, CDR1 is SQVTM and CDR2 ANQGSEA. This CDR3 has 11 amino acids. V was shortened by 5 bases and J by 2 bases, with 7 bases between the two germline ends.

CDR3 DNA: TGCGCCAGCACTGGAGCGGGAGGCACAGATACGCAGTATTTT. Translation: CASTGAGGTDTQYF. The chain joins TRBV10-2 to TRBJ2-3, with 8 bases fitting TRBD2. The CDR3 loop spans 14 amino acids. Trimming removed 7 bases from V and 1 base from J; junction bases left unmatched: 4. From germline, CDR1 is WSHSY and CDR2 SAAADI.

This sequence joins TRBV4-1 and TRBJ2-1; 8 bases are shared with TRBD2. The CDR3 totals 16 residues. The V and J ends lost 0 bases and 5 bases, in that order; junction bases with no gene match: 6. From germline, CDR1 is MGHRA and CDR2 YSYEKL. The CDR3 loop is CASSQEGSGRNNEQFF. The CDR3 coding sequence is TGCGCCAGCAGCCAAGAGGGCAGCGGGAGAAACAATGAGCAGTTCTTC.

The V gene is TRBV5-1, the J gene TRBJ1-2, with 8 nucleotides matching TRBD1. The length of the CDR3 is 14 residues. J was trimmed by 8 bases and V by 4 bases; bases with no gene match: 10. Germline CDR1 SGHRS, CDR2 YFSETQ. In DNA, the CDR3 is TGCGCCAGCAGCAACATAGGACAGGGTGCGGGCTACACCTTC. As protein: CASSNIGQGAGYTF.

With respect to this clone: This specimen includes other DNA sequences encoding the same CDR3. This chain links TRBV4-1 with TRBJ2-7; 9 bases line up with TRBD2. V shed 0 bases, J shed 2 bases, and the junction held 17 bases outside the gene matches. Germline CDR1 is MGHRA and CDR2 is YSYEKL. This CDR3 contains 20 residues. The CDR3 nucleotides read TGCGCCAGCAGCCAAGAAAGTAGGGGGCTAGCGGGAAGTGAGACCTACGAGCAGTACTTC. It codes for CASSQESRGLAGSETYEQYF.

V and J are TRBV4-1 and TRBJ2-7, with D perhaps TRBD2 (6 bases). Germline V gives CDR1 MGHRA, CDR2 YSYEKL. The CDR3 is 14 amino acids. The germline V and J ends were trimmed by 1 base and 3 bases, with 10 bases remaining between them. CDR3 protein: CASSQGVSGYEQYF. The CDR3 bases are TGCGCCAGCAGCCAAGGGGTTAGCGGCTACGAGCAGTACTTC.

The chain combines TRBV21-1 with TRBJ1-1; the table calls TRBD1, which could not be checked here. TRBV21-1 is an annotated pseudogene. The CDR3 loop spans 14 amino acids. Written as DNA, the CDR3 is TGTGCCAGCAGCCCGCGACAGTGGTACACTGAAGCTTTCTTT. It specifies CASSPRQWYTEAFF.

This clone was seen only a few times. V usage is TRBV5-5 and J usage is TRBJ1-6, with D maybe TRBD1 (6 bases). Trimming took off 4 bases at V and 11 bases at J, with 22 bases between the two ends. In germline, CDR1 is SGHKS, CDR2 YYEKEE (reference sequence). The CDR3 is 16 residues long. The CDR3 region has the DNA TGTGCCAGCAGCCGCCCCATGACAGGTTCTGCGACACCCCTCCACTTT. Translated: CASSRPMTGSATPLHF.

V gene TRBV5-1 combines with J gene TRBJ2-7; 7 nucleotides align to TRBD1. CDR1 is SGHRS, CDR2 YFSETQ, per germline. This CDR3 comprises 16 residues. V was clipped by 2 bases and J by 5 bases; unmatched bases: 13. The CDR3: CASSFRGGFNRDEQYF. The DNA of the CDR3 is TGCGCCAGCAGCTTTAGAGGGGGCTTCAATCGGGACGAGCAGTACTTC.

This chain connects TRBV7-2 to TRBJ2-2; D call uncertain. The V gene's germline CDR1 is SGHTA and CDR2 FQGNSA. Trimming shortened V by 1 base and J by 4 bases, and 4 bases separated the two germline ends. The CDR3 covers 13 residues. CDR3 sequence reads: CASSLVATGELFF. Here the CDR3 DNA reads TGTGCCAGCAGCTTAGTGGCCACCGGGGAGCTGTTTTTT.

The chain employs TRBV5-4 and TRBJ2-5; D is uncertain. V was pared by 0 bases and J by 4 bases, with 7 bases between. CDR3 size: 13 residues. The germline CDR1 and CDR2 sequences are SGHNT and YYREEE (reference sequence). CDR3: CASSLVAGETQYF. The CDR3 DNA reads as TGTGCCAGCAGCTTGGTTGCCGGAGAGACCCAGTACTTC.

The chain combines TRBV21-1 with TRBJ2-5; the listed D gene, TRBD1, was not tested against the DNA. TRBV21-1 is shown as a pseudogene. The CDR3 consists of 19 residues. The CDR3 coding sequence is TGTGCCAGCAGCAAAGAGGGCCTACCCTGCGATGGGGCGCGAGAGACCCAGTACTTC. It is translated as CASSKEGLPCDGARETQYF.

The V and J genes are TRBV5-6 and TRBJ1-4; TRBD1 matches at 8 bases. Germline V gene sequence: CDR1 SGHDT, CDR2 YYEEEE. V shed 1 base, J shed 7 bases, and the junction held 9 bases outside the gene matches. CDR3 size: 16 residues. The CDR3 reads CASSLLSGGLSEKLFF. DNA for the CDR3: TGTGCCAGCAGCTTGTTGTCAGGGGGCCTGAGTGAAAAACTGTTTTTT.

This chain joins TRBV10-3 and TRBJ2-6; 12 bases are a match to TRBD2. Germline CDR1 ENHRY, CDR2 SYGVKD. This CDR3 spans 20 amino acids. V lost 7 bases, J lost 0 bases, and 13 bases stayed unmatched. The CDR3 DNA sequence: TGTGCCATCATGAAGCCCCCGGGACTAGCGGGCAACTCTGGGGCCAACGTCCTGACTTTC. Its translation is CAIMKPPGLAGNSGANVLTF.

V gene TRBV6-1 combines with J gene TRBJ2-2; 12 positions agree with TRBD2. The CDR3 covers 15 residues. The junction had 5 bases not matched to a gene; V was cut back by 6 bases and J by 6 bases. CDR1 and CDR2 from the germline V gene are MNHNS and SASEGT. The CDR3 sequence is CASRTTSGSAGELFF. The DNA for the CDR3 is TGTGCCAGCAGGACGACTAGCGGGAGCGCCGGGGAGCTGTTTTTT.

The chain recombines TRBV19 with TRBJ1-3; D might be TRBD1 (5 bases). This CDR3 has 15 residues. Germline CDR1 and CDR2: LNHDA and SQIVND (reference sequence). The V gene lost 6 bases and the J gene lost 0 bases, with 12 bases spanning the gap. CDR3 sequence: CASSDRGASGNTIYF. DNA of the CDR3: TGTGCCAGTAGCGACCGCGGGGCCTCTGGAAACACCATATATTTT.

A few counts support this clone. This chain connects TRBV28 to TRBJ2-5; TRBD1 matches at 11 bases. Losses at the gene ends were 6 bases for V and 4 bases for J; bases not matched to a gene: 7. The CDR3 has 15 amino acids. Per germline, CDR1 MDHEN and CDR2 SYDVKM. CDR3 amino acids: CASRPPGTGGETQYF. The CDR3 DNA reads as TGTGCCAGCAGACCCCCCGGGACAGGGGGAGAGACCCAGTACTTC.

In this sample, this clone turned up once. The V and J genes are TRBV6-1 and TRBJ2-3; D possibly corresponds to TRBD1 (5 bases). The V gene lost 1 base and the J gene lost 1 base, with 12 bases spanning the gap. Looked up from germline, CDR1 is MNHNS and CDR2 is SASEGT. CDR3 size: 16 residues. The CDR3 reads CASSEVGVRGTDTQYF. The CDR3, as DNA: TGTGCCAGCAGTGAAGTAGGGGTAAGGGGCACAGATACGCAGTATTTT.

About this clone itself: At the DNA level, this CDR3 is encoded by other sequences in the same sample as well. The rearrangement joins TRBV18 to TRBJ2-3; tentative D call: TRBD1 (5 bases). The CDR3 sequence is 14 residues long. Germline CDR1 reads KGHSH; CDR2 reads LQKENI. The V and J ends lost 2 bases and 2 bases respectively, with 8 bases between them. The CDR3 nucleotides are TGTGCCAGCTCACCATCAGGGCTCACAGATACGCAGTATTTT. Its translation: CASSPSGLTDTQYF.

This clone has only one observation. V is TRBV6-6 and J is TRBJ2-5, with D maybe TRBD2 (5 bases). Germline loops: CDR1 MNHNY, CDR2 SVGAGI (reference sequence). V was clipped by 0 bases and J by 5 bases, with 10 bases between them. CDR3 length: 14 residues. CDR3: CASSYSASGETQYF. CDR3 sequence (DNA): TGTGCCAGCAGTTACTCGGCGTCGGGGGAGACCCAGTACTTC.

The rearrangement joins TRBV30 to TRBJ1-4; maybe TRBD1 (5 bases). The germline V and J ends were trimmed by 0 bases and 4 bases, with 12 bases remaining between them. The CDR3 spans 15 residues. Germline loops: CDR1 GTSNPN, CDR2 SVGIG (reference sequence). The CDR3 sequence: CAWSVTGGRNEKLFF. The DNA of the CDR3 is TGTGCCTGGAGTGTTACAGGCGGACGTAATGAAAAACTGTTTTTT.

In nucleotides, the CDR3 is TGCGCCAGCAGCCAAAATAGGCAGGGGGCATCGTACTATGGCTACACCTTC. Amino acids: CASSQNRQGASYYGYTF. The V and J genes are TRBV4-1 and TRBJ1-2; 8 bases map to TRBD1. CDR1 MGHRA and CDR2 YSYEKL come from the germline V gene. CDR3 length: 17 residues. Trimming cost V 2 bases and J 3 bases; bases outside gene matches: 11.

The chain joins TRBV7-9 to TRBJ2-7; a possible D gene is TRBD2 (5 bases). The germline gives CDR1 SEHNR, CDR2 FQNEAQ (reference sequence). Trimming removed 2 bases at V and 7 bases at J, with 15 bases between. The CDR3 extends over 14 amino acids. The CDR3 DNA follows: TGTGCCAGCAGCTTAAGTAGCGCCTCGCTTGAGCAGTACTTC. Encoded protein: CASSLSSASLEQYF.

The chain carries TRBV19 and TRBJ1-1; tentative D call: TRBD1 (6 bases). This CDR3 is built from 14 residues. The V and J ends lost 10 bases and 0 bases respectively, with 15 bases between them. Per the germline V gene, CDR1 is LNHDA and CDR2 is SQIVND (reference sequence). CDR3 sequence reads: CATNPTGMNTEAFF. DNA of the CDR3: TGTGCCACTAACCCGACAGGAATGAACACTGAAGCTTTCTTT.

This clone occurred a few times. The chain carries TRBV5-1 and TRBJ1-6; D perhaps matches TRBD1 (6 bases). The germline V gene has CDR1 SGHRS and CDR2 YFSETQ. The length of the CDR3 is 15 residues. Trimming left V 3 bases short and J 9 bases short, with 16 bases between. The CDR3 sequence: CASSSQGSSSSPLHF. The CDR3 region has the DNA TGCGCCAGCAGCTCACAGGGTTCCTCAAGTTCACCCCTCCACTTT.

The chain links TRBV19 to TRBJ1-6; 10 nucleotides align to TRBD1. This CDR3 is 18 amino acids long. V shed 4 bases, J shed 6 bases, and the junction held 12 bases outside the gene matches. CDR1 LNHDA and CDR2 SQIVND come from the germline V gene (reference sequence). In nucleotides, the CDR3 is TGTGCCAGTAGTACTGGACAGGGGGGGACGTATCGTAATTCACCCCTCCACTTT. It translates to CASSTGQGGTYRNSPLHF.

The CDR3 loop reads CASSPDRGGSSGANVLTF. CDR3 sequence (DNA): TGTGCCAGCTCACCCGACAGGGGAGGGTCGTCTGGGGCCAACGTCCTGACTTTC. The chain links TRBV18 to TRBJ2-6; D might be TRBD1 (8 bases). This CDR3 spans 18 amino acids. The germline CDR1 and CDR2 sequences are KGHSH and LQKENI. V gave up 3 bases and J gave up 1 base, with 16 bases separating them.